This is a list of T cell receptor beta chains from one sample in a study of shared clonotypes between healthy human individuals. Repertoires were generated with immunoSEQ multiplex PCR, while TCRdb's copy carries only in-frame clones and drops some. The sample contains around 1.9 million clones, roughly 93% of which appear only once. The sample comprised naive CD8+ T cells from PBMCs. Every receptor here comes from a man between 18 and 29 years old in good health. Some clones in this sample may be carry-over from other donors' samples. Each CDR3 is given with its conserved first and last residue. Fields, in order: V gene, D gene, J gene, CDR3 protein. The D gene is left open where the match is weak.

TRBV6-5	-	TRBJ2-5	CASSYGSYKETQYF
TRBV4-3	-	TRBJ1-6	CASSQDILSPLHF
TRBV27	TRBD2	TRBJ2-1	CASSLLGRGGGNEQFF
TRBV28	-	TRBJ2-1	CASSLAGLPLNEQFF
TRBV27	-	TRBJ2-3	CASGSHLDTQYF
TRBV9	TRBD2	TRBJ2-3	CASNEGTSGSADTQYF
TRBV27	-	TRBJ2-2	CATENTGELFF
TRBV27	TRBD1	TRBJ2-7	CASSLYPPRDREIEQYF
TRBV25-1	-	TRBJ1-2	CASSELSNYGYTF
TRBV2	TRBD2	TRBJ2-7	CASSSGAGVSYEQYF
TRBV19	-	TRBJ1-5	CASMFVQPQHF
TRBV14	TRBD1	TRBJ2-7	CASSQARGREQYF
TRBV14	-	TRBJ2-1	CASSPKPAQPHNEQFF
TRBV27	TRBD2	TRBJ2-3	CASSLRTSARDTQYF